The 29 T cell receptor beta chains listed next were all sequenced from one sample in a study of blood T cell repertoires in COVID-19. TCRdb's copy holds only in-frame clones and misses some; the assay was immunoSEQ multiplex PCR. The sample has around 290,000 clones; about 88% are singletons. The sample consisted of peripheral blood. These receptors were taken from an older woman with COVID-19, enrolled during active disease.

The V and J genes are TRBV18 and TRBJ1-1; no definite D call. The CDR3 totals 14 residues. V was clipped by 2 bases and J by 4 bases, with 11 bases between them. Germline CDR1 KGHSH, CDR2 LQKENI. The CDR3 DNA sequence: TGTGCCAGCTCACCAACGGGTGTCAGCACTGAAGCTTTCTTT. Encoded protein: CASSPTGVSTEAFF. Based on the CDR3 plus reference TRBV18 and TRBJ1-1, the full variable domain is NAGVMQNPRHLVRRRGQEARLRCSPMKGHSHVYWYRQLPEEGLKFMVYLQKENIIDESGMPKERFSAEFPKEGPSILRIQQVVRGDSAAYFCASSPTGVSTEAFFGQGTRLTVV.

This rearrangement joins TRBV10-3 to TRBJ1-1; D unclear. The CDR3 runs to 13 residues. Trimming cost V 10 bases and J 6 bases, with 18 bases left between them. Germline CDR1 is ENHRY and CDR2 is SYGVKD. The CDR3 sequence is CATTLEGPAEAFF. Here the CDR3 DNA reads TGTGCCACCACTTTGGAGGGTCCGGCTGAAGCTTTCTTT.

The rearrangement uses TRBV19 and TRBJ1-5; D is perhaps TRBD1 (6 bases). Trimming pared 9 bases from V and 2 bases from J, leaving 17 bases between. The CDR3 runs 15 residues. Germline CDR1 is LNHDA and CDR2 is SQIVND (reference sequence). The CDR3, as DNA: TGTGCCAGCCAAATCCAGGGGATCGGCAATCAGCCCCAGCATTTT. It is translated as CASQIQGIGNQPQHF.

This clone is a singleton in its sample. The V call is TRBV4-3, the J call TRBJ1-6; 9 nucleotides agree with TRBD1. J was trimmed by 9 bases and V by 0 bases; bases with no gene match: 3. Germline V lookup: CDR1 LGHNA, CDR2 YSLEER. There are 15 residues in the CDR3. CDR3 protein: CASSQEEQGASPLHF. CDR3 nucleotide sequence: TGCGCCAGCAGCCAAGAAGAACAGGGGGCTTCACCCCTCCACTTT.

V gene TRBV5-1 combines with J gene TRBJ1-1, with TRBD1 identical over 7 bases. V trimming: 1 base; J trimming: 1 base; junction bases outside the gene matches: 10. The germline gives CDR1 SGHRS, CDR2 YFSETQ. The CDR3 contains 17 residues. The CDR3 bases are TGCGCCAGCAGCTTGACGGGACAGCTCATTCAGAACACTGAAGCTTTCTTT. It translates to CASSLTGQLIQNTEAFF.

This clone appeared a single time. The genes are TRBV11-2 and TRBJ2-5; 14 bases are a match to TRBD2. J lost 0 bases, V lost 1 base, and 1 base had no gene match. From germline, CDR1 is SGHAT and CDR2 FQNNGV. The CDR3 spans 17 residues. This chain's CDR3 is CASSLGLAGGNQETQYF. DNA for the CDR3: TGTGCCAGCAGCTTAGGACTAGCGGGGGGGAACCAAGAGACCCAGTACTTC.

The chain couples TRBV10-3 to TRBJ2-2; tentatively, D is TRBD2 (5 bases). This CDR3 has 13 amino acids. CDR1 and CDR2 from the germline V gene are ENHRY and SYGVKD. Trimming shortened V by 7 bases and J by 1 base, and 7 bases separated the two germline ends. CDR3 DNA: TGTGCCATCACCCGGGGGAACACCGGGGAGCTGTTTTTT. Encoded protein: CAITRGNTGELFF.

The CDR3 DNA follows: TGTGCCAGCAGCGGCCTCTATTATGGACTCAGCCCCCAGTACTTC. The encoded protein is CASSGLYYGLSPQYF. The rearrangement uses TRBV5-8 and TRBJ2-5; a possible D gene is TRBD2 (5 bases). CDR1 and CDR2 from the germline V gene are SGHTS and YDEGEE. The V gene lost 4 bases and the J gene lost 9 bases, with 22 bases spanning the gap. The CDR3 loop spans 15 amino acids. Filled out from reference TRBV5-8 and TRBJ2-5, the complete variable domain reads EAGVTQSPTHLIKTRGQQATLRCSPISGHTSVYWYQQALGLGLQFLLWYDEGEERNRGNFPPRFSGRQFPNYSSELNVNALELEDSALYLCASSGLYYGLSPQYFGPGTRLLVL.

The gene calls are TRBV3-1 (or the pseudogene TRBV3-2) and TRBJ1-2; D not resolved. The germline V gene encodes CDR1 LGHDT and CDR2 YNNKEL (reference sequence). Trimming pared 4 bases from V and 3 bases from J, leaving 15 bases between. The CDR3 spans 15 residues. The CDR3 DNA is TGTGCCAGCAGCCCGAGCCGGAGGGTTGACTATGGCTACACCTTC. The encoded protein is CASSPSRRVDYGYTF.

The rearrangement links TRBV7-2 to TRBJ2-1; maybe TRBD2 (6 bases). Between the trimmed V and J ends, which lost 2 bases and 1 base, there was a span of 9 bases. Germline loops: CDR1 SGHTA, CDR2 FQGNSA. The CDR3 covers 15 residues. The CDR3: CASSLQGLSYNEQFF. CDR3 DNA: TGTGCCAGCAGCTTACAGGGACTTTCCTACAATGAGCAGTTCTTC.

The chain has TRBV3-1 (or the pseudogene TRBV3-2) and TRBJ1-1; 7 bases align to TRBD1. The CDR3 contains 14 residues. CDR1 LGHDT and CDR2 YNNKEL come from the germline V gene (reference sequence). V shed 0 bases and J 7 bases; nucleotides not matched to a gene: 5. The CDR3, as DNA: TGTGCCAGCAGCCAAGAAGGGGGCGCTCTTGAAGCTTTCTTT. Residues: CASSQEGGALEAFF.

The genes are TRBV12-3 or TRBV12-4 and TRBJ1-4, with D uncertain. With 0 bases removed from V and 8 bases from J, the gap between germline ends came to 7 bases. There are 13 residues in the CDR3. The DNA of the CDR3 is TGTGCCAGCAGTTTAGCGGCCGAAGAAAAACTGTTTTTT. It yields the protein CASSLAAEEKLFF.

CDR3 bases: TGTGCCAGCAGCTTAGGGGGGGGGCGCAAGGATACGCAGTATTTT. Translating it yields CASSLGGGRKDTQYF. The chain recombines TRBV11-2 with TRBJ2-3; tentative D call: TRBD2 (7 bases). Germline loops: CDR1 SGHAT, CDR2 FQNNGV. This CDR3 has 15 residues. Trimming took 1 base from V and 6 from J, leaving 14 bases between them.

The chain joins TRBV10-3 to TRBJ2-1; 9 bases fit TRBD2. This CDR3 region has 14 residues. Germline loops: CDR1 ENHRY, CDR2 SYGVKD. V lost 11 bases, J lost 5 bases, and 10 bases stayed unmatched. The CDR3 sequence: CAALSSGGNNEQFF. Written as DNA, the CDR3 is TGTGCCGCCCTCTCCAGCGGGGGGAACAATGAGCAGTTCTTC.

This clone has a single count. The V call is TRBV2, the J call TRBJ1-5; the D gene is possibly TRBD1 (6 bases). The germline V gene encodes CDR1 SNHLY and CDR2 FYNNEI. The CDR3 runs to 15 residues. Trimming took 5 bases from V and 2 from J, leaving 13 bases between them. The CDR3 is CASSRTAGGNQPQHF. For the CDR3, the DNA is TGTGCCAGCAGTCGGACAGCCGGGGGCAATCAGCCCCAGCATTTT.

The rearrangement links TRBV29-1 to TRBJ2-7; weak D call: TRBD2 (5 bases). This CDR3 region has 11 residues. V lost 4 bases and J lost 3, with 7 bases in between. Germline CDR1 SQVTM, CDR2 ANQGSEA. The CDR3 sequence is CSVGEGYEQYF. Written as DNA, the CDR3 is TGCAGCGTTGGTGAGGGCTACGAGCAGTACTTC.

V gene TRBV27 combines with J gene TRBJ2-5, with a possible D match to TRBD2 (6 bases). Trimming cost V 3 bases and J 5 bases, with 10 bases left between them. The germline CDR1 and CDR2 sequences are MNHEY and SMNVEV (reference sequence). The CDR3 has 13 residues. The CDR3 DNA sequence: TGTGCCAGCAGTTTTGGGGGGAGGGAGACCCAGTACTTC. This gives the protein CASSFGGRETQYF.

The chain uses TRBV30 and TRBJ1-1, with D uncertain. CDR3 size: 14 residues. V lost 1 base and J lost 0, with 9 bases in between. Germline V gene sequence: CDR1 GTSNPN, CDR2 SVGIG (reference sequence). CDR3 residues: CAWSAGPMNTEAFF. Written as DNA, the CDR3 is TGTGCCTGGAGTGCTGGGCCTATGAACACTGAAGCTTTCTTT.

The V call is TRBV4-2, the J call TRBJ2-3, with a possible D match to TRBD2 (6 bases). From germline, CDR1 is LGHNA and CDR2 YNFKEQ. This CDR3 has 19 residues. The V end was cut by 0 bases, the J end by 1 base, with 20 bases between. The CDR3 reads CASSQERDFGAGRTDTQYF. CDR3 coding DNA: TGTGCCAGCAGCCAAGAGAGGGACTTCGGGGCGGGGCGCACAGATACGCAGTATTTT.

The genes are TRBV7-6 and TRBJ2-7, with TRBD2 identical over 8 bases. The CDR3 spans 11 residues. The J segment lost 7 bases and the V segment lost 8 bases, leaving 4 bases of the junction unmatched. Looked up from germline, CDR1 is SGHVS and CDR2 is FNYEAQ. CDR3 bases: TGTGCCAGCGGAATAGCGGGGGAGCAGTACTTC. It translates to CASGIAGEQYF.

The genes are TRBV5-1 and TRBJ2-6, with 14 positions matching TRBD2. There are 22 residues in the CDR3. V shed 3 bases, J shed 0 bases, and the junction held 14 bases outside the gene matches. Germline V lookup: CDR1 SGHRS, CDR2 YFSETQ. CDR3 region: CASSSARLGLAGASSGANVLTF. The CDR3 DNA sequence: TGCGCCAGCAGCTCCGCCCGCTTGGGACTAGCGGGGGCAAGCTCTGGGGCCAACGTCCTGACTTTC.

This clone was detected once. The chain combines TRBV7-3 with TRBJ2-1; the D gene is possibly TRBD1 (6 bases). This CDR3 spans 14 amino acids. V was pared by 4 bases and J by 8 bases, with 15 bases between. Germline CDR1 and CDR2: SGHTA and FQGTGA. CDR3 sequence: CASSWRGGEDEQFF. The CDR3 DNA sequence: TGTGCCAGCAGCTGGAGAGGGGGTGAGGATGAGCAGTTCTTC.

The chain employs TRBV5-1 and TRBJ1-2, with a tentative D call TRBD1 (6 bases). The CDR3 length is 13 residues. The germline gives CDR1 SGHRS, CDR2 YFSETQ. The V end was cut by 4 bases, the J end by 8 bases, with 15 bases between. This CDR3 reads CASSLTGNDGYTF. The CDR3 DNA reads TGCGCCAGCAGCCTAACAGGGAACGACGGCTACACCTTC.

V and J are TRBV18 and TRBJ1-1, with D unclear. V was shortened by 3 bases and J by 8 bases, with 13 bases between the two germline ends. This CDR3 contains 13 residues. CDR1 is KGHSH, CDR2 LQKENI, per germline. The CDR3 sequence: CASSPTREFEAFF. In DNA form, the CDR3 reads TGTGCCAGCTCACCTACGCGGGAGTTCGAAGCTTTCTTT. The full variable domain, its missing parts supplied by reference TRBV18 and TRBJ1-1, is NAGVMQNPRHLVRRRGQEARLRCSPMKGHSHVYWYRQLPEEGLKFMVYLQKENIIDESGMPKERFSAEFPKEGPSILRIQQVVRGDSAAYFCASSPTREFEAFFGQGTRLTVV.

The count of this clone is one. This rearrangement joins TRBV7-2 to TRBJ2-3; TRBD1 might be the D (6 bases). Between the trimmed V and J ends, which lost 6 bases and 3 bases, there was a span of 16 bases. Germline CDR1 SGHTA, CDR2 FQGNSA. This CDR3 contains 15 residues. The CDR3 nucleotides are TGTGCCAGCAGAGACCAGGGGTTAGCGACAGATACGCAGTATTTT. Translating gives CASRDQGLATDTQYF.

V usage is TRBV10-1 and J usage is TRBJ1-1, with D maybe TRBD1 (6 bases). Germline CDR1 WNHNN, CDR2 SYGVQD (reference sequence). The V end lost 0 bases, the J end lost 1 base, and 15 bases lay between the germline ends. CDR3 length: 17 residues. The CDR3 nucleotides are TGCGCCAGCAGTGAGTCGACTCTGGGGGCAGAGAACACTGAAGCTTTCTTT. Amino acid sequence: CASSESTLGAENTEAFF.

The chain employs TRBV7-9 and TRBJ1-4; D possibly corresponds to TRBD1 (6 bases). V lost 5 bases to trimming and J lost 8 bases, with 21 bases between them. Germline CDR1 is SEHNR and CDR2 is FQNEAQ (reference sequence). The CDR3 extends over 16 amino acids. CDR3 DNA sequence: TGTGCCAGCAGCCCAGGGGTCCTCAGCGTGGAAGAAAAACTGTTTTTT. Protein sequence: CASSPGVLSVEEKLFF.

The chain carries TRBV6-1 and TRBJ2-3; TRBD1 matches at 12 bases. The germline CDR1 and CDR2 sequences are MNHNS and SASEGT. The CDR3 runs 16 residues. With 3 bases clipped from V and 5 bases from J, the junction kept 6 bases outside the gene matches. The CDR3: CASSEGTGGAGDTQYF. For the CDR3, the DNA is TGTGCCAGCAGTGAGGGGACAGGGGGCGCAGGAGATACGCAGTATTTT.

This chain uses TRBV5-1 with TRBJ2-7; 7 nucleotides agree with TRBD1. CDR3 size: 16 residues. The germline gives CDR1 SGHRS, CDR2 YFSETQ. The V gene end was trimmed by 1 base and the J gene end by 2 bases; junction bases not matched to a gene: 9. CDR3 residues: CASSLSGTAFTYEQYF. For the CDR3, the DNA is TGCGCCAGCAGCTTGTCCGGGACAGCCTTTACCTACGAGCAGTACTTC.